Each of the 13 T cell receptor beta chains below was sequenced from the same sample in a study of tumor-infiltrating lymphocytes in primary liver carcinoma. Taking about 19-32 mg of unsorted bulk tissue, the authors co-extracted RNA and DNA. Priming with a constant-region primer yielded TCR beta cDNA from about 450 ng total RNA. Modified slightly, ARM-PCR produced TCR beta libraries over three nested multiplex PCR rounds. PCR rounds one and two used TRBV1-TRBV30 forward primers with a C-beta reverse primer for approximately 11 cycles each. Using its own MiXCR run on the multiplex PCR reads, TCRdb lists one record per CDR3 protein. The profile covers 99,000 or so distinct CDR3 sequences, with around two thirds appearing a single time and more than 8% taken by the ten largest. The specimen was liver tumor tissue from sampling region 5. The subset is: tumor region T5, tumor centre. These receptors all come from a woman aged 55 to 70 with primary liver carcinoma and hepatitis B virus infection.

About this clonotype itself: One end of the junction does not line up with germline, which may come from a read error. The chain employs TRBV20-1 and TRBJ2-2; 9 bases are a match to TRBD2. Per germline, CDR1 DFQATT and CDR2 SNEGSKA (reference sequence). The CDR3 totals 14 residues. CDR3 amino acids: CSAIAGVGTAELFF. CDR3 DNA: TGCAGTGCTATAGCGGGAGTAGGTACCGCGGAGCTGTTTTTT.

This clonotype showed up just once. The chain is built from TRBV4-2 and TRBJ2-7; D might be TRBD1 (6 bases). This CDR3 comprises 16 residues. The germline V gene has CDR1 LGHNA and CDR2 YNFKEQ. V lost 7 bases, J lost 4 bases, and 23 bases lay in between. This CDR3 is CASIHPGTSNSYEQYF. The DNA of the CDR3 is TGTGCCAGCATCCATCCCGGGACATCTAACTCATACGAGCAGTACTTC.

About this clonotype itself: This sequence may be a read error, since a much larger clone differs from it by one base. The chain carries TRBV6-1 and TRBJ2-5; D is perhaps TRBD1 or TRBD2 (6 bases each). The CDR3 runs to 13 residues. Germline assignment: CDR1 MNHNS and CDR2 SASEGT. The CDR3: CAISVGGRETQYF. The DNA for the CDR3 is TGTGCCATCAGTGTCGGGGGCCGGGAGACCCAGTACTTC.

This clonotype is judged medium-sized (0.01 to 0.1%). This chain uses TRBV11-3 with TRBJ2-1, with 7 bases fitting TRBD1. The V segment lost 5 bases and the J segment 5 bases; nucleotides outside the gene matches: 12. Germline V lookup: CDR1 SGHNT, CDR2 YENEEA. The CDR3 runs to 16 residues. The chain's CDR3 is CASSPTGTALNNEQFF. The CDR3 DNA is TGTGCCAGCAGCCCAACCGGGACAGCTTTAAACAATGAGCAGTTCTTC.

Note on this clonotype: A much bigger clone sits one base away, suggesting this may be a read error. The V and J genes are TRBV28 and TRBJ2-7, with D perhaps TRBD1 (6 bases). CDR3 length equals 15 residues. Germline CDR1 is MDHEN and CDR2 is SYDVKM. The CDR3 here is CARSLSAGVSYEQYF. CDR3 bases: TGTGCCAGGAGTTTATCGGCAGGGGTCTCCTACGAGCAGTACTTC.

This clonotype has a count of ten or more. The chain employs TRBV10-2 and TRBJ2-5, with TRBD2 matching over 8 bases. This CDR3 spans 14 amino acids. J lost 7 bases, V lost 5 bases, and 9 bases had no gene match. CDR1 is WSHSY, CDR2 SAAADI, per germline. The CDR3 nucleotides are TGCGCCAGCAGTACGGCGGGAGGAGGGGGGACCCAGTACTTC. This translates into CASSTAGGGGTQYF.

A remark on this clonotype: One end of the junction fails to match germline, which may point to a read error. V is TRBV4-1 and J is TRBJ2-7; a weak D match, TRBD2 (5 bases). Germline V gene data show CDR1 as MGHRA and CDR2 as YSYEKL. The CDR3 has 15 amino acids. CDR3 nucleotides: TGCGCCAGCAGACAAGGGTCGGGAAGAGCATACGAGCAGTACTTC. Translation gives CASRQGSGRAYEQYF.

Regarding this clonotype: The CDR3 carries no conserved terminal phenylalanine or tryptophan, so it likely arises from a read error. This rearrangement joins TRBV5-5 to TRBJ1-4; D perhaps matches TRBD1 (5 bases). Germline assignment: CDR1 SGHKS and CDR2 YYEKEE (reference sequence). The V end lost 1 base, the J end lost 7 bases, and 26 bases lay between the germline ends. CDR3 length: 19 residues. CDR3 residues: CASSLLAGPYGSQGEKLFS. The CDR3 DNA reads TGTGCCAGCAGCTTGCTAGCCGGGCCTTACGGGAGTCAGGGTGAAAAACTGTTTTCT.

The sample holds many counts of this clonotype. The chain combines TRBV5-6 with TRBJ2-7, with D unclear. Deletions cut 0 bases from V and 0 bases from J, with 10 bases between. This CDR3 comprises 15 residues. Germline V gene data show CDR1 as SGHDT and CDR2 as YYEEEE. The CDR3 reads CASSLGRRSSYEQYF. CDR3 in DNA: TGTGCCAGCAGCTTGGGCAGAAGAAGCTCCTACGAGCAGTACTTC.

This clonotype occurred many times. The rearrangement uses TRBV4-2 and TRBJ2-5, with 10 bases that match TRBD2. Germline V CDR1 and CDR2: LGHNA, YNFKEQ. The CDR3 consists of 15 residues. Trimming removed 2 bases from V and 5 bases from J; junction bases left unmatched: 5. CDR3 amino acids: CASSQSGRAGETQYF. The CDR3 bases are TGTGCCAGCAGCCAAAGCGGGAGGGCCGGGGAGACCCAGTACTTC.

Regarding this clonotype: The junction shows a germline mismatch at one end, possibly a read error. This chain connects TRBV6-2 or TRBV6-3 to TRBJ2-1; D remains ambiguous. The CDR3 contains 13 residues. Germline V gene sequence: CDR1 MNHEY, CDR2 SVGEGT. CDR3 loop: CASRMTANNEQSF. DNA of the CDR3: TGTGCCAGCAGAATGACTGCAAACAATGAGCAGTCCTTC.

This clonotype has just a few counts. Here the CDR3 DNA reads TGCGCCAGCAGCTTGGGTGGCGTAGCGGGAGGGGAAAATGAGCAGTTCTTC. Translation gives CASSLGGVAGGENEQFF. The chain links TRBV5-1 to TRBJ2-1; 11 nucleotides agree with TRBD2. This CDR3 is built from 17 residues. V dropped 0 bases and J dropped 7; count of bases not matched to a gene: 9. The germline gives CDR1 SGHRS, CDR2 YFSETQ.

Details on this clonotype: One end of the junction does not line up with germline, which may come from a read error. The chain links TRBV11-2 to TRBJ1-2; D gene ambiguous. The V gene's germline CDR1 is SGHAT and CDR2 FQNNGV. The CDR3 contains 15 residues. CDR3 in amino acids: CASSLEGTSYESYIF. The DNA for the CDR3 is TGTGCCAGCAGCTTAGAGGGCACCTCCTACGAAAGCTACATCTTC.